These T cell receptor beta chains were read from a single sample in a study of cytomegalovirus exposure and HLA in healthy donors. The repertoire was sequenced with immunoSEQ multiplex PCR; TCRdb's copy has only in-frame clones and lacks some. This table has 100,000 to 150,000 clones, about 10% appearing once. The specimen sequenced was PBMCs. These receptors were taken from a woman under 30 in good health and CMV-seropositive. Both conserved end residues are part of each CDR3. D genes are given only for firm matches. Size values are once, few and many counts, or a class for expanded clones, and some rows have none.

V gene	clone size	J gene	D gene	CDR3 length	CDR3 protein	CDR3 DNA
TRBV10-1	-	TRBJ2-1	TRBD1	13	CASGRDSLNEQFF	TGCGCCAGCGGCCGGGACAGCCTCAATGAGCAGTTCTTC
TRBV6-6	-	TRBJ2-7	-	13	CASTTTVDDEQYF	TGTGCCAGCACCACGACAGTAGACGACGAGCAGTACTTC
TRBV7-9	few	TRBJ1-4	-	15	CASSWRGGTNEKLFF	TGTGCCAGCAGCTGGAGGGGGGGGACTAATGAAAAACTGTTTTTT
TRBV7-3	few	TRBJ1-1	-	14	CASRTGSPNTEAFF	TGTGCCAGCAGGACGGGGAGTCCGAACACTGAAGCTTTCTTT
TRBV4-1	-	TRBJ2-7	-	17	CASSELIPGTYPYEQYF	TGCGCCAGCAGCGAGCTAATCCCCGGGACTTACCCCTACGAGCAGTACTTC
TRBV30	few	TRBJ2-3	TRBD2	15	CAWSPAGLARDTQYF	TGTGCCTGGAGTCCAGCTGGACTAGCACGGGATACGCAGTATTTT
TRBV6-4	-	TRBJ2-1	-	14	CASSDSRRGNEQFF	TGTGCCAGCAGTGACTCGCGTCGGGGCAATGAGCAGTTCTTC
TRBV2	few	TRBJ2-5	-	14	CASSEVITEETQYF	TGTGCCAGCAGTGAAGTGATAACAGAAGAGACCCAGTACTTC
TRBV25-1	few	TRBJ2-2	-	16	CASSEYRGIGSGELFF	TGTGCCAGCAGTGAATATAGGGGGATCGGCTCCGGGGAGCTGTTTTTT
TRBV6-5	few	TRBJ1-5	TRBD1	15	CASRRARDSDQPQHF	TGTGCCAGCAGACGAGCCAGGGACAGCGATCAGCCCCAGCATTTT
TRBV19	few	TRBJ1-2	-	15	CASSIRPGTNYGYTF	TGTGCCAGTAGTATTCGACCAGGGACTAACTATGGCTACACCTTC
TRBV7-2	-	TRBJ1-5	TRBD1	16	CASSTGTGWSNQPQHF	TGTGCCAGCAGCACCGGGACAGGGTGGAGCAATCAGCCCCAGCATTTT
TRBV21-1	few	TRBJ2-2	-	19	CASSKTSPSGEGNTGELFF	TGTGCCAGCAGCAAAACCTCTCCTAGCGGGGAGGGGAACACCGGGGAGCTGTTTTTT
TRBV10-3	few	TRBJ2-1	TRBD1	15	CAITKGASSYNEQFF	TGTGCCATCACGAAGGGGGCAAGCTCCTACAATGAGCAGTTCTTC
TRBV4-1	few	TRBJ2-5	TRBD2	16	CASSQVGLAGAETQYF	TGCGCCAGCAGCCAAGTCGGACTAGCGGGAGCAGAGACCCAGTACTTC
TRBV6-5	-	TRBJ1-2	TRBD1	12	CASAKGAGGYTF	TGTGCCAGCGCCAAGGGGGCTGGGGGCTACACCTTC
TRBV2	-	TRBJ1-1	-	13	CASISQGNTEAFF	TGTGCCAGCATATCACAGGGGAACACTGAAGCTTTCTTT
TRBV18	-	TRBJ1-1	-	14	CASSPKSEALEAFF	TGTGCCAGCTCACCAAAGAGCGAGGCGTTAGAAGCTTTCTTT
TRBV5-6	-	TRBJ1-5	-	14	CASSLSLSNQPQHF	TGTGCCAGCAGCTTGTCCCTTAGCAATCAGCCCCAGCATTTT
TRBV28	-	TRBJ2-1	-	16	CASSSNVIGADNEQFF	TGTGCCAGCAGTTCTAACGTCATTGGGGCTGACAATGAGCAGTTCTTC
TRBV12-5	-	TRBJ2-3	TRBD2	16	CASGFGAREGTDTQYF	TGTGCTAGTGGTTTCGGGGCCCGGGAGGGTACAGATACGCAGTATTTT
TRBV7-9	-	TRBJ2-7	TRBD2	15	CASSLEPSGAYEQYF	TGTGCCAGCAGCTTAGAGCCTAGCGGAGCCTACGAGCAGTACTTC
TRBV7-9	-	TRBJ2-1	-	13	CASSFRGADEQFF	TGTGCCAGCAGCTTTCGGGGGGCTGATGAGCAGTTCTTC
TRBV6-5	few	TRBJ2-3	-	15	CASSPNSLYTDTQYF	TGTGCCAGCAGTCCAAATAGTCTGTACACAGATACGCAGTATTTT
TRBV12-5	-	TRBJ2-2	TRBD1	17	CASGQTGTGGITGELFF	TGTGCTAGTGGGCAAACCGGGACAGGGGGCATCACCGGGGAGCTGTTTTTT
TRBV30	-	TRBJ1-3	-	12	CAWSRGGNTIYF	TGTGCCTGGAGCCGGGGTGGAAACACCATATATTTT
TRBV18	-	TRBJ2-2	-	14	CASSPGSGSGELFF	TGTGCCAGCTCACCAGGTTCAGGGTCCGGGGAGCTGTTTTTT
TRBV7-9	-	TRBJ2-2	TRBD2	16	CASSLGLAGVPGELFF	TGTGCCAGCAGCTTGGGACTAGCGGGAGTTCCCGGGGAGCTGTTTTTT
TRBV9	few	TRBJ2-7	TRBD1	16	CASSPRTGESSYEQYF	TGTGCCAGCAGCCCTCGGACAGGGGAGAGCTCCTACGAGCAGTACTTC
TRBV11-2	few	TRBJ2-1	TRBD2	14	CASSLGLAVNEQFF	TGTGCCAGCAGCTTGGGTCTAGCGGTCAATGAGCAGTTCTTC
TRBV12-5	few	TRBJ1-1	-	11	CASGLGRGRHF	TGTGCTAGTGGTTTGGGCAGGGGCCGCCACTTT
TRBV6-1	-	TRBJ2-3	TRBD1	15	CASSPGTVSTDTQYF	TGTGCCAGCAGCCCCGGGACAGTAAGCACAGATACGCAGTATTTT